The sequence of this TCR beta chain was determined in a study of cytomegalovirus exposure and HLA in healthy donors. Study-wide results and limits: Being productive about 87% or about 30% of the time was typical of most TCR beta V segments in an earlier analysis.

Nominally healthy donors were sampled, though unrecorded immune exposures were likely. Vbeta (60) and Jbeta (13) primers were used in the PCR. Produced via immunoSEQ multiplex PCR; TCRdb's table is partial and in-frame only. The sample has over 100,000 clones, and its top ten clones hold about 4%. As for this clone: The antigen is unknown.

The clonotype was recovered from a man aged 25-45 years in good health and CMV-seronegative. The sequenced material came from PBMCs.

CDR3 DNA sequence: TGTGCCAGCACCCGGGGAAACACCATATATTTT. Encoded protein: CASTRGNTIYF. The chain carries TRBV6-6 and TRBJ1-3; D gene ambiguous. The CDR3 runs to 11 residues. Trimming pared 7 bases from V and 4 bases from J, leaving 5 bases between. Germline CDR1 MNHNY, CDR2 SVGAGI (reference sequence).